This T cell receptor (beta chain) was identified during a study of blood T cells in healthy people across ages. A sample-barcoded 5' primer and a J-beta primer mix were used in a second PCR of about 7 to 12 cycles. Tags on each cDNA molecule came from a template-switch adaptor with 12 random nucleotides. TCRdb re-called the 5' RACE reads through MiXCR, storing one row per CDR3 protein. The data hold some 940,000 distinct CDR3 sequences, with 25% to 30% observed a single time. This clonotype was counted many times. CDR3 length: 16 residues. Germline loops: CDR1 MDHEN, CDR2 SYDVKM. Trimming cost V 6 bases and J 7 bases; bases outside gene matches: 18. This sample was also put to use in a study of T cells of mothers and their children. From that second work: At approximately 1.4 ug per 15 ul, all of the extracted RNA went into cDNA synthesis. Thymic selection, a shaping force on TCR recombination output, acts similarly in related and unrelated pairs.

The clonotype comes from a woman in her 40s in good health. The source material was blood. This chain connects TRBV28 to TRBJ2-7; the match to TRBD2 covers 7 bases. The chain's CDR3 is CASSPLPGEGRREQYF. DNA of the CDR3: TGTGCCAGCAGCCCACTCCCTGGGGAGGGGCGGCGAGAGCAGTACTTC. Filled out from reference TRBV28 and TRBJ2-7, the complete variable domain reads DVKVTQSSRYLVKRTGEKVFLECVQDMDHENMFWYRQDPGLGLRLIYFSYDVKMKEKGDIPEGYSVSREKKERFSLILESASTNQTSMYLCASSPLPGEGRREQYFGPGTRLTVT.